This T cell receptor (beta chain) was identified in a study of cytomegalovirus exposure and HLA in healthy donors. The study ran its PCR with 60 Vbeta and 13 Jbeta primers. Libraries were prepared by immunoSEQ multiplex PCR; TCRdb keeps only in-frame clonotypes and omits some of them. The sample consists of about 200,000 clones, about 82% of them appearing once. This CDR3 contains 15 residues. Trimming took 5 bases from V and 5 from J, leaving 17 bases between them. Germline assignment: CDR1 SGHTA and CDR2 FQGNSA. The J gene is TRBJ2-3, the V gene TRBV7-2; possibly TRBD2 for D (6 bases). The sample comprised PBMCs. This TCR was recovered from a woman in her forties or fifties in good health and CMV-seronegative. The CDR3 region is CASSSQPGRGDTQYF. CDR3 nucleotide sequence: TGTGCCAGCAGCAGTCAACCCGGGAGAGGAGATACGCAGTATTTT.